The T cell receptor beta chain described here comes from a study of CD8+CD57+ T cells in acquired aplastic anemia. All sequencing subjects had displayed CD8+CD57+ cell expansion on flow cytometry. J lost 3 bases, V lost 0 bases, and 2 bases had no gene match. Germline V gene sequence: CDR1 SGHRS, CDR2 YFSETQ. The CDR3 has 15 amino acids. Both TCR beta VDJ combination and CDR3 sequence profiling were carried out. Genomic DNA was the template for this profiling. TCRdb re-called the reads through MiXCR, storing one row per CDR3 protein. The data contain 400,000 to 600,000 distinct CDR3 sequences, around 33% of them singletons. This clonotype was seen a few times.

The chain uses TRBV5-1 and TRBJ2-1; 8 nucleotides agree with TRBD2. Material: sorted CD4+, CD8+, or CD8+CD57+ T cells (not recorded which) from PBMCs. The receptor's source is a human donor with aplastic anemia. DNA for the CDR3: TGCGCCAGCAGCTTGGGGGCGGGGGGCTACAATGAGCAGTTCTTC. Its protein is CASSLGAGGYNEQFF.